One sample yielded the 2 T cell receptor beta chains listed below, sequenced in a study of memory CD4+ T cells and cytomegalovirus serostatus. Profiled with immunoSEQ multiplex PCR; TCRdb holds only in-frame clones, not every one. The sample yields approximately 52,000 clones, about 78% seen once. The sort gate was single viable CD3+CD4+CD8-CD45RO+ cells for memory CD4+ T cells. The source material was memory CD4+ T cells from blood. The receptors originated from an adult in good health and CMV-seronegative.

The chain links TRBV7-2 to TRBJ2-2; D call uncertain. V was shortened by 3 bases and J by 2 bases, with 10 bases between the two germline ends. This CDR3 is built from 15 residues. The germline CDR1 and CDR2 sequences are SGHTA and FQGNSA. CDR3 bases: TGTGCCAGCAGCTTCAAAAGGGCTAACACCGGGGAGCTGTTTTTT. It translates to CASSFKRANTGELFF.

The V call is TRBV5-1, the J call TRBJ1-1, with 8 nucleotides matching TRBD1. The CDR3 totals 17 residues. From germline, CDR1 is SGHRS and CDR2 YFSETQ. Trimming took 5 bases from V and 4 from J; bases not matched to a gene: 16. The CDR3 sequence: CASRPIPGQDVLTEAFF. The CDR3 bases are TGCGCCAGCAGGCCTATCCCGGGACAGGATGTCCTCACTGAAGCTTTCTTT.